This paragraph covers one TCR beta chain sequence. The antigen is not known. This specimen comes from a study of T cells in tuberculosis. On the study more broadly: CD1B tetramers identified T cells specific for mycobacterial lipid GMM.

Clones were sequenced by immunoSEQ multiplex PCR, and TCRdb holds only the in-frame ones, with some missing. The sample lists 25,000 to 35,000 clones, more than 70% occurring once. General study findings and limits: Active tuberculosis alpha repertoires lay closer to GMM-specific TCRs than controls'. Smaller alpha distances in active tuberculosis partly reflected shorter CDR3-alpha lengths.

The time point is: new active TB diagnosis, blood taken before or within 7 days of starting treatment. On average roughly 100,000 T cells per donor were immunosequenced. The CDR3 spans 17 residues. The germline V and J ends were trimmed by 5 bases and 0 bases, with 14 bases remaining between them. The germline V gene has CDR1 SGHAT and CDR2 FQNNGV. The TCR was taken from an adult with tuberculosis. The sample was PBMCs, taken at tuberculosis diagnosis. The V call is TRBV11-2, the J call TRBJ2-6; a possible D gene is TRBD1 (6 bases). The DNA for the CDR3 is TGTGCCAGCAGCCTAAGGACAGCAAGCTCTGGGGCCAACGTCCTGACTTTC. Translation: CASSLRTASSGANVLTF.